One and the same sample provided the 19 T cell receptor beta chains below, sequenced in a study of T cell responses to AZD1222 COVID-19 vaccine. This table comes from immunoSEQ multiplex PCR, and its TCRdb copy is limited to in-frame clones, with some not included. The table records about 77,000 clones, roughly 90% of them present only once. The sequences come from peripheral blood, collected 28 days after the second AZD1222 dose. These receptors came from an adult who received the AZD1222 COVID-19 vaccine.

The chain couples TRBV4-1 to TRBJ1-1; D is ambiguous. The CDR3 runs 16 residues. The germline gives CDR1 MGHRA, CDR2 YSYEKL. V lost 3 bases and J lost 1, with 15 bases in between. The CDR3 sequence: CASSQQVRRRNTEAFF. DNA of the CDR3: TGCGCCAGCAGCCAGCAGGTTCGACGGAGGAACACTGAAGCTTTCTTT.

This clone was counted a few times. The rearrangement uses TRBV5-1 and TRBJ2-7; 8 nucleotides align to TRBD2. Unmatched junction bases numbered 6, after V lost 4 bases and J lost 0 bases. This CDR3 comprises 15 residues. Germline V gives CDR1 SGHRS, CDR2 YFSETQ. The CDR3 is CASSNSGDLSYEQYF. CDR3 DNA sequence: TGCGCCAGCAGCAATAGCGGGGACCTCTCCTACGAGCAGTACTTC.

The gene calls are TRBV20-1 and TRBJ1-2, with D perhaps TRBD1 (6 bases). Germline V CDR1 and CDR2: DFQATT, SNEGSKA (reference sequence). The V end was cut by 3 bases, the J end by 5 bases, with 10 bases between. The CDR3 has 12 residues. Here the CDR3 DNA reads TGCAGTGCTAGTCCGGACAGATATGGCTACACCTTC. This codes for CSASPDRYGYTF.

The rearrangement joins TRBV27 to TRBJ1-4; 9 nucleotides line up with TRBD1. This CDR3 spans 15 amino acids. J gave up 2 bases and V 5 bases, and 3 bases lay outside the gene matches. Germline-derived CDR1 and CDR2 are MNHEY and SMNVEV (reference sequence). CDR3 sequence reads: CASSTGGLTNEKLFF. In DNA, the CDR3 is TGTGCCAGCAGTACAGGGGGCTTGACTAATGAAAAACTGTTTTTT.

This clone was seen a few times. J is TRBJ1-6 and V is TRBV6-5, with no clear D. Germline CDR1 is MNHEY and CDR2 is SVGAGI. The V end was cut by 2 bases, the J end by 3 bases, with 8 bases between. The CDR3 covers 15 residues. The CDR3 loop is CASSYPPGYNSPLHF. The CDR3 DNA follows: TGTGCCAGCAGTTACCCGCCGGGCTATAATTCACCCCTCCACTTT.

This chain uses TRBV4-1 with TRBJ1-5; a possible D gene is TRBD1 (5 bases). Germline assignment: CDR1 MGHRA and CDR2 YSYEKL. CDR3 length: 15 amino acids. The germline V and J ends were trimmed by 0 bases and 6 bases, with 12 bases remaining between them. CDR3 nucleotides: TGCGCCAGCAGCCAAGATTTGTCGGGGGGTCAGCCCCAGCATTTT. Translating it yields CASSQDLSGGQPQHF.

This rearrangement joins TRBV7-2 to TRBJ1-1, with a weak D call TRBD1 (6 bases). Deletions cut 5 bases from V and 1 base from J, with 17 bases between. Germline-derived CDR1 and CDR2 are SGHTA and FQGNSA. CDR3 length equals 16 residues. The CDR3 loop is CASSPGGARANTEAFF. CDR3 nucleotides: TGTGCCAGCAGCCCCGGGGGGGCGCGAGCGAACACTGAAGCTTTCTTT. The full variable domain, its missing parts supplied by reference TRBV7-2 and TRBJ1-1, is GAGVSQSPSNKVTEKGKDVELRCDPISGHTALYWYRQSLGQGLEFLIYFQGNSAPDKSGLPSDRFSAERTGGSVSTLTIQRTQQEDSAVYLCASSPGGARANTEAFFGQGTRLTVV.

This clone was counted only a few times. The genes are TRBV7-9 and TRBJ2-1; no firm D call. Per the germline V gene, CDR1 is SEHNR and CDR2 is FQNEAQ (reference sequence). Trimming stripped 5 bases from V and 2 bases from J, with 10 bases between. The length of the CDR3 is 14 residues. CDR3 coding DNA: TGTGCCAGCAGCCCGCTAGGGACCTACAATGAGCAGTTCTTC. Its protein is CASSPLGTYNEQFF.

This sequence joins TRBV7-2 and TRBJ1-5; no reliable D call. Germline CDR1 SGHTA, CDR2 FQGNSA. The CDR3 length is 12 residues. Trimming cost V 4 bases and J 9 bases, with 10 bases left between them. The CDR3 nucleotides are TGTGCCAGCAGCTCCTATTTTGGGCCCCAGCATTTT. Translated: CASSSYFGPQHF.

This clone was seen once. The gene calls are TRBV9 and TRBJ1-1; the match to TRBD1 covers 7 bases. CDR3 length equals 16 residues. Germline values: CDR1 SGDLS, CDR2 YYNGEE. V was clipped by 3 bases and J by 7 bases; unmatched bases: 15. The CDR3 nucleotides read TGTGCCAGCAGCGAGCAGGGAAGACAGGGCGACGGTGAAGCTTTCTTT. Residues: CASSEQGRQGDGEAFF.

The chain employs TRBV5-1 and TRBJ2-5; 10 nucleotides match TRBD2. V shed 3 bases, J shed 4 bases, and the junction held 6 bases outside the gene matches. The CDR3 runs to 15 residues. The V gene's germline CDR1 is SGHRS and CDR2 YFSETQ. The CDR3, as DNA: TGCGCCAGCAGCTCCGCGCTAGCGGGAGCAGAGACCCAGTACTTC. Translated, it gives CASSSALAGAETQYF.

The chain links TRBV5-1 to TRBJ2-1; 13 bases are a match to TRBD2. This CDR3 is built from 15 residues. Germline CDR1 reads SGHRS; CDR2 reads YFSETQ. Unmatched junction bases numbered 3, after V lost 4 bases and J lost 5 bases. CDR3 bases: TGCGCCAGCAGCCCCGGGACTAGCGGGGACAATGAGCAGTTCTTC. Its protein is CASSPGTSGDNEQFF.

The chain links TRBV5-1 to TRBJ2-3; D ambiguous. Germline CDR1 is SGHRS and CDR2 is YFSETQ. V gave up 2 bases and J gave up 3 bases, with 10 bases separating them. This CDR3 contains 14 residues. CDR3 amino acids: CASSLALRTDTQYF. DNA for the CDR3: TGCGCCAGCAGCTTAGCCTTAAGGACAGATACGCAGTATTTT.

The chain is built from TRBV10-3 and TRBJ2-7; tentatively, D is TRBD1 (6 bases). The CDR3 consists of 14 residues. V lost 1 base to trimming and J lost 6 bases, with 13 bases between them. Germline assignment: CDR1 ENHRY and CDR2 SYGVKD. CDR3 nucleotide sequence: TGTGCCATCAGTGAGTTTCGGGGACACCCCGAGCAGTACTTC. Translation gives CAISEFRGHPEQYF.

This chain links TRBV29-1 with TRBJ1-2; the match to TRBD1 covers 9 bases. This CDR3 spans 13 amino acids. The J segment lost 6 bases and the V segment lost 6 bases, leaving 8 bases of the junction unmatched. CDR1 and CDR2 (germline): SQVTM, ANQGSEA. The CDR3 bases are TGCAGCGTGGTCCCGGGACAGGGCCATGGCTACACCTTC. It translates to CSVVPGQGHGYTF.

In the case of this clone: One junction end does not reproduce the germline sequence, and a read error may be involved. The V and J genes are TRBV5-1 and TRBJ2-7; 8 nucleotides line up with TRBD1. The CDR3 length is 15 residues. From germline, CDR1 is SGHRS and CDR2 YFSETQ. The CDR3 DNA reads as TGCGCCAGCAGCGCCGGACAGGGCGCTAACTACGTGCAGTACTTC. Translated: CASSAGQGANYVQYF.

This chain connects TRBV9 to TRBJ1-3, with D uncertain. From germline, CDR1 is SGDLS and CDR2 YYNGEE. With 0 bases removed from V and 4 bases from J, the gap between germline ends came to 11 bases. This CDR3 has 15 amino acids. CDR3 DNA sequence: TGTGCCAGCAGCGTAGCCCCGGTGGCCGGAAACACCATATATTTT. Encoded protein: CASSVAPVAGNTIYF.

This clone was seen once. The J gene is TRBJ1-2, the V gene TRBV19; D remains unclear. V was shortened by 0 bases and J by 5 bases, with 7 bases between the two germline ends. Germline CDR1 is LNHDA and CDR2 is SQIVND (reference sequence). CDR3 length: 13 amino acids. Here the CDR3 reads CASSIEHQYGYTF. The CDR3 DNA reads as TGTGCCAGTAGTATAGAACACCAATATGGCTACACCTTC.

The chain is built from TRBV3-1 (or the pseudogene TRBV3-2) and TRBJ2-7; D is perhaps TRBD1 (6 bases). Trimming cost V 5 bases and J 8 bases, with 13 bases left between them. From germline, CDR1 is LGHDT and CDR2 YNNKEL (reference sequence). The length of the CDR3 is 12 residues. CDR3 nucleotide sequence: TGTGCCAGCAGCTATTGGGGGCCACAGCAGTACTTC. Its translation: CASSYWGPQQYF.